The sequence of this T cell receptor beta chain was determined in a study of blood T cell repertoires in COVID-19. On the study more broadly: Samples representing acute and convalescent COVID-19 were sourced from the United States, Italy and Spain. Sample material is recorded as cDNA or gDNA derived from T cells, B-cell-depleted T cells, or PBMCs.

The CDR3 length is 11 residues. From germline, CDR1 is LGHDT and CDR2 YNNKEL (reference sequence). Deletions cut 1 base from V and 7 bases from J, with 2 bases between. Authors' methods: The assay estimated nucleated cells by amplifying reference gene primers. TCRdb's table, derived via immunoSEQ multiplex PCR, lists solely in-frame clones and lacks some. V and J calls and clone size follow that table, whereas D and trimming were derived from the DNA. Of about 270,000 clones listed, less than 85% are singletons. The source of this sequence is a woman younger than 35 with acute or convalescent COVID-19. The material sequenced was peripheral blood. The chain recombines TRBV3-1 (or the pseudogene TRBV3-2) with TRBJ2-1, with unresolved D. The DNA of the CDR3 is TGTGCCAGCAGCCAAGCTAATGAGCAGTTCTTC. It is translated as CASSQANEQFF.